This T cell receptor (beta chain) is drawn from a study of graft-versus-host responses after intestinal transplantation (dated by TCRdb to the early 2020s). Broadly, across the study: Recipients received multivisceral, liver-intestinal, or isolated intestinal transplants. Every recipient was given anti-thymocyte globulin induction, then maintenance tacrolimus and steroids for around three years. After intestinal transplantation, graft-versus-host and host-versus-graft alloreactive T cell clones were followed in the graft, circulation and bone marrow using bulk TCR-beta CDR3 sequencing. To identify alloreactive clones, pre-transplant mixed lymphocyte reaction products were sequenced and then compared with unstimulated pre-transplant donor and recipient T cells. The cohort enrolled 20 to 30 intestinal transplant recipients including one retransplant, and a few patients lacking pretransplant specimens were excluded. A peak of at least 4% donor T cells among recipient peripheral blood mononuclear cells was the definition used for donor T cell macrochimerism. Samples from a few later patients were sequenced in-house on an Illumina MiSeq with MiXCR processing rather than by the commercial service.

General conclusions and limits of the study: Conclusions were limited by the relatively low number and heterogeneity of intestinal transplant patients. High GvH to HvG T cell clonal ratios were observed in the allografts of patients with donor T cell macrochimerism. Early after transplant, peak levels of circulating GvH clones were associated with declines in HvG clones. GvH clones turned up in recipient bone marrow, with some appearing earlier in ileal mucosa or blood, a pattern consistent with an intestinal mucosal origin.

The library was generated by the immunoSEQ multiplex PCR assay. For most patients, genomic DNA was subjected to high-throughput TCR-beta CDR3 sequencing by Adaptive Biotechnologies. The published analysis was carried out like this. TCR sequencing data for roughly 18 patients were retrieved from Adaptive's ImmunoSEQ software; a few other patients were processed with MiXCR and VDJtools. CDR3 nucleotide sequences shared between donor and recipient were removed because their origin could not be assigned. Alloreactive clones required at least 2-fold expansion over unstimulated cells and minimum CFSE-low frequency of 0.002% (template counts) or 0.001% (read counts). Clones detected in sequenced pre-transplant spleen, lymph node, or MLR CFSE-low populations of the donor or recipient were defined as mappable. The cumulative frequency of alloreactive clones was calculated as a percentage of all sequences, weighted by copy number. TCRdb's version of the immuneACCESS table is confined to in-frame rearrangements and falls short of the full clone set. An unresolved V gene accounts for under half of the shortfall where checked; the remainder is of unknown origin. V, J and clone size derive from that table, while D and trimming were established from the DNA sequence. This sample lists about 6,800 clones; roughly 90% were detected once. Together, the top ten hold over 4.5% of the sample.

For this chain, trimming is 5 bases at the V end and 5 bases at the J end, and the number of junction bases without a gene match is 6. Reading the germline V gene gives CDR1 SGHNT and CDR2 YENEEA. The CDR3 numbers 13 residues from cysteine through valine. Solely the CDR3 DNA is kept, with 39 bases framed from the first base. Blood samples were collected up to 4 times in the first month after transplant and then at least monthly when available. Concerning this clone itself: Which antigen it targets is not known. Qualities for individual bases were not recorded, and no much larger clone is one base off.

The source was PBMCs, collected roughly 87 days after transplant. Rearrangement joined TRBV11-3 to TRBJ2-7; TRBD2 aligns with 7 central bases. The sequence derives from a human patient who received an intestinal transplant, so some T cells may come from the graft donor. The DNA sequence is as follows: TGTGCCAGCAGCGACTGGGGGGGGAACGAGCAGTACGTC. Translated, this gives CASSDWGGNEQYV.